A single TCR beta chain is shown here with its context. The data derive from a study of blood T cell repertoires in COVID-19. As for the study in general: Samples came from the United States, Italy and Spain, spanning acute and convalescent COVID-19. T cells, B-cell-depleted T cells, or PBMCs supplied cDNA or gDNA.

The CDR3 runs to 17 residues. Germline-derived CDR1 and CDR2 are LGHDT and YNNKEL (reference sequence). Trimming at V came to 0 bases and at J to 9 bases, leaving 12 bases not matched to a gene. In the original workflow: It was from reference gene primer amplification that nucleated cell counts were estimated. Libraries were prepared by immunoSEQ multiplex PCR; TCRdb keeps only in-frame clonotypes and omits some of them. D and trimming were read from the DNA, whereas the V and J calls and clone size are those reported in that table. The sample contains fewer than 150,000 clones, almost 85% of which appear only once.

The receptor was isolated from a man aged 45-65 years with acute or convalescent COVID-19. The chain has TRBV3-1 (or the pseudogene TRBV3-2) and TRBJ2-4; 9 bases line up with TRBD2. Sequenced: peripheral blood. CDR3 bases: TGTGCCAGCAGCCAAGAGTCAGGACTAGCGAATGAGGGCATTCAGTACTTC. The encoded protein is CASSQESGLANEGIQYF.